These T cell receptor beta chains were read from a single sample in a study of shared clonotypes between healthy human individuals. Produced via immunoSEQ multiplex PCR; TCRdb's table is partial and in-frame only. The sample lists approximately 2.4 million clones, around 95% occurring once. Sequenced input: naive CD4+ T cells sorted from blood. The origin of the receptors is a man younger than 35 in good health. Both conserved end residues are part of each CDR3. The order of the fields is clone size, J gene, V gene, CDR3 length, D gene, CDR3 DNA, CDR3 protein. A D gene is named only where the DNA matches it firmly. Not every row has a clone size; where given, it reads once, few, many or a size class.

NA	TRBJ1-6	TRBV5-6	16	TRBD1	TGTGCCAGCAGCTTGGCCGGACAGGGGTATAATTCACCCCTCCACTTT	CASSLAGQGYNSPLHF
NA	TRBJ1-2	TRBV2	13	TRBD1	TGTGCCAGCAGGCCGGGACAGATCTATGGCTACACCTTC	CASRPGQIYGYTF
NA	TRBJ2-7	TRBV19	16	TRBD1	TGTGCCAGTAGTCCACCGGGACAGGCTGCCCCCTACGAGCAGTACTTC	CASSPPGQAAPYEQYF
NA	TRBJ2-7	TRBV18	13	TRBD1	TGTGCCAGCTCACCACAAAGGGGGCGAGAGCAGTACTTC	CASSPQRGREQYF
NA	TRBJ2-3	TRBV5-8	14	TRBD2	TGTGCCAGCAGCTCGGGACTACGCACAGATACGCAGTATTTT	CASSSGLRTDTQYF
NA	TRBJ2-1	TRBV7-9	18	TRBD2	TGTGCCAGCAGCCCGCCGGGGAGCGGGAGGGTCCGGTTGGGTGAGCAGTTCTTC	CASSPPGSGRVRLGEQFF
NA	TRBJ1-1	TRBV5-4	15	NA	TGTGCCAGCAGCTTGGCCGGTCGGGGGGGATCCGAAGCTTTCTTT	CASSLAGRGGSEAFF
NA	TRBJ1-2	TRBV28	12	NA	TGTGCCAGCAGGGGGTTTACCGATGGCTACACCTTC	CASRGFTDGYTF
few	TRBJ1-6	TRBV14	15	TRBD1	TGTGCCAGCAGTCCTAAGGGGACAGGGGTATCACCCCTCCACTTT	CASSPKGTGVSPLHF
NA	TRBJ2-7	TRBV21-1	16	NA	TGTGCCAGCAGCAAAGCCTTACTAGCGGGGGAACATAGAGAACAATTC	CASSKALLAGEHREQF
NA	TRBJ2-5	TRBV5-1	17	NA	TGCGCCAGCAGCTGGGGTAACTTTTCGGGGTATATGGAGACCCAGTACTTC	CASSWGNFSGYMETQYF
once	TRBJ1-1	TRBV6-5	11	NA	TGTGCCAACAATACAGGCACTGAAGCTTTCTTT	CANNTGTEAFF
NA	TRBJ1-2	TRBV5-4	12	NA	TGTGCCAGCAGCTTGGGAGCAGGGCGCACAACCTTC	CASSLGAGRTTF
NA	TRBJ1-2	TRBV10-2	15	NA	TGCGCCAGCAGTGAGTACAGTGAGGCTAACTATGGCTACACCTTC	CASSEYSEANYGYTF
NA	TRBJ1-1	TRBV11-2	13	NA	TGTGCCAGCAGCTTAGACAGGGCCACTGAAGCTTTCTTT	CASSLDRATEAFF
NA	TRBJ2-2	TRBV2	16	NA	TGTGCCAGCAGTCCCCAGAGGACGGGGATCACCGGGGAGCTGTTTTTT	CASSPQRTGITGELFF
once	TRBJ2-6	TRBV7-2	14	NA	TGTGCCAGCAGATCCAGCTCTGGGGCCAACGTCCTGACTTTC	CASRSSSGANVLTF
once	TRBJ2-5	TRBV10-3	15	NA	TGTGCCATCAGTGAAACTTTTGCGGGGCAAGAGACCCAGTACTTC	CAISETFAGQETQYF
once	TRBJ1-1	TRBV7-8	12	NA	TGTGCCAGCAGCTTAGAGGCCACTGAAGCTTTCTTT	CASSLEATEAFF
NA	TRBJ1-6	TRBV19	15	NA	TGTGCCAGTAGTTCAGATCCAGACGGATATTCACCCCTCCACTTT	CASSSDPDGYSPLHF
NA	TRBJ1-4	TRBV5-1	15	TRBD1	TGCGCCAGCAGCTCGGGACAGGTGACTAATGAAAAACTGTTTTTT	CASSSGQVTNEKLFF
NA	TRBJ2-1	TRBV5-1	12	NA	TGCGCCAGCAGCAATGGAGTGGGAGAGCAGTTCTTC	CASSNGVGEQFF
NA	TRBJ1-4	TRBV5-1	14	NA	TGCGCCAGCAGCTTGGGGGCCTCGAATGAAAAACTGTTTTTT	CASSLGASNEKLFF
NA	TRBJ1-1	TRBV11-3	15	NA	TGTGCCAGCAGCGTCGAACAGGCCTTATACACTGAAGCTTTCTTT	CASSVEQALYTEAFF
once	TRBJ1-2	TRBV5-1	15	NA	TGCGCCAGCAGCCGTATCTTAACAGGCAACTATGGCTACACCTTC	CASSRILTGNYGYTF
NA	TRBJ2-6	TRBV7-9	19	TRBD1	TGTGCCAGCAGCTTAGTGAACCGGACAGGTGGGTCTGGGGCCAACGTCCTGACTTTC	CASSLVNRTGGSGANVLTF
NA	TRBJ1-5	TRBV9	14	NA	TGTGCCAGCAGCGTAGGTGGAAGCAATCAGCCCCAGCATTTT	CASSVGGSNQPQHF
NA	TRBJ1-1	TRBV5-1	15	TRBD1	TGCGCCAGCAGCTCCCAGACAGGGCAATCCACTGAAGCTTTCTTT	CASSSQTGQSTEAFF
NA	TRBJ2-2	TRBV7-9	15	TRBD1	TGTGCCAGCAGCCGGGACAGGGTTTTCACCGGGGAGCTGTTTTTT	CASSRDRVFTGELFF
NA	TRBJ2-6	TRBV5-6	17	NA	TGTGCCAGCAGCTTGGGGGGCTCCCTCTCTGGGGCCAACGTCCTGACTTTC	CASSLGGSLSGANVLTF
NA	TRBJ2-7	TRBV11-2	15	TRBD2	TGTGCCAGCAGCTTTGACATAGCGGGAGGCCGCGAGCAGTACTTC	CASSFDIAGGREQYF
NA	TRBJ2-1	TRBV11-2	16	TRBD2	TGTGCCAGCAGCTTAGGTATGGGAGGGCCATCTTATGAGCAGTTCTTC	CASSLGMGGPSYEQFF
NA	TRBJ2-5	TRBV5-1	16	NA	TGCGCCAGCAGCTTGGCTACCGGGGTTGTGGAAGAGACCCAGTACTTC	CASSLATGVVEETQYF
NA	TRBJ2-3	TRBV7-2	15	NA	TGTGCCAGCAGTCGAATGGGGCAACGCACAGATACGCAGTATTTT	CASSRMGQRTDTQYF
NA	TRBJ1-2	TRBV2	15	NA	TGTGCCAGCAGTGAAGAAGGAGGGGCCATCTATGGCTACACCTTC	CASSEEGGAIYGYTF
NA	TRBJ1-1	TRBV28	15	NA	TGTGCCTCACGCCGGGCAGCTACGTTGAACACTGAAGCTTTCTTT	CASRRAATLNTEAFF
NA	TRBJ1-1	TRBV5-4	15	TRBD1	TGTGCCAGCAGCCTGCCCCTACAGGGGGCCACTGAAGCTTTCTTT	CASSLPLQGATEAFF
NA	TRBJ1-6	TRBV2	15	NA	TGTGCCAGCGCACCCCCCGGGGGGAAGGGTTCACCCCTCCACTTT	CASAPPGGKGSPLHF
NA	TRBJ1-3	TRBV10-1	11	NA	TGCGCCACGCTCACGGGAAACACCATATATTTT	CATLTGNTIYF
NA	TRBJ1-4	TRBV30	17	TRBD1	TGTGCCTGGAGTGTACGGCGAGGGACAGCGGGTAATGAAAAACTGTTTTTT	CAWSVRRGTAGNEKLFF
NA	TRBJ2-1	TRBV1	17	NA	TGCACCAGCAGCCAAGACCAGTGGGACGACTCCTACAATGAGCAGTTCTTC	CTSSQDQWDDSYNEQFF
NA	TRBJ2-1	TRBV7-2	15	NA	TGTGCCAGCAGCGGTAGGGAGAGCTCCTACAATGAGCAGTTCTTC	CASSGRESSYNEQFF
NA	TRBJ2-3	TRBV7-9	14	NA	TGTGCCAGCAGCTTAGAGGGAAGCACAGATACGCAGTATTTT	CASSLEGSTDTQYF
NA	TRBJ2-2	TRBV10-3	17	TRBD1	TGTGCCATCAGTGACACTTTGACAGGGGTGAACACCGGGGAGCTGTTTTTT	CAISDTLTGVNTGELFF
NA	TRBJ2-7	TRBV4-1	15	TRBD2	TGCGCCAGCAGCCAAGGGGGGACTACCCCTCGAGAGCAGTACTTC	CASSQGGTTPREQYF
NA	TRBJ1-2	TRBV6-5	14	NA	TGTGCCAGCAGTTATTCCGGGACGCTGGAGGGCTACACCTTC	CASSYSGTLEGYTF
NA	TRBJ2-2	TRBV14	14	NA	TGTGCCAGCAGCCCTAAAGTCAAGCAGGGAGAGCTGTTTTTT	CASSPKVKQGELFF
once	TRBJ1-1	TRBV18	15	NA	TGTGCCAGCTCACCCGGAACTACCCTAAACACTGAAGCTTTCTTT	CASSPGTTLNTEAFF
NA	TRBJ2-3	TRBV9	16	TRBD2	TGTGCCAGCAGCCCCGCGGGGGGGGGAGGCACAGATACGCAGTATTTT	CASSPAGGGGTDTQYF
once	TRBJ2-7	TRBV6-5	14	TRBD1	TGTGCCAGCAGACAGGGGGACAGATCCTACGAGCAGTACTTC	CASRQGDRSYEQYF
once	TRBJ2-1	TRBV10-1	13	NA	TGCGCCAGCAGTGAAAGGTCCGGCGATGAGCAGTTCTTC	CASSERSGDEQFF
NA	TRBJ2-5	TRBV18	13	NA	TGTGCCAGCTCACCCGGCCCTCAAGAGACCCAGTACTTC	CASSPGPQETQYF
NA	TRBJ2-7	TRBV5-1	13	NA	TGCGCCAGCAGCCCGGACACCTCCTACGAGCAGTACTTC	CASSPDTSYEQYF
NA	TRBJ1-5	TRBV7-7	14	NA	TGTGCTAGCAGCTTAGACGGATTCAATCAGCCCCAGCATTTT	CASSLDGFNQPQHF
NA	TRBJ2-2	TRBV5-1	14	TRBD2	TGCGCCAGCAGCAGCGGGGCGCAAACCGGGGAGCTGTTTTTT	CASSSGAQTGELFF